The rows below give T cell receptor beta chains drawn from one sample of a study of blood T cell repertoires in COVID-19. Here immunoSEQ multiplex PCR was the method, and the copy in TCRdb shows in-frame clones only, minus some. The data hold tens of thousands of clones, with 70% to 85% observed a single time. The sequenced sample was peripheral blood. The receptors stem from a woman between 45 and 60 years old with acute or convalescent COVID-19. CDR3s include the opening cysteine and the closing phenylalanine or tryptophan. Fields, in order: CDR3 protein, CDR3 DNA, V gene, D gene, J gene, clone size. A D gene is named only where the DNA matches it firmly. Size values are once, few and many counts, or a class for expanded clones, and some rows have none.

CASSVQRGSSYEQYF	TGTGCCAGCAGTGTCCAGCGGGGGAGCTCCTACGAGCAGTACTTC	TRBV2	TRBD2	TRBJ2-7	few
CASRRGGQGNTEAFF	TGTGCCAGCAGAAGGGGGGGACAGGGGAACACTGAAGCTTTCTTT	TRBV6-6	TRBD1	TRBJ1-1	NA
CASSTPGTGVVFWQYF	TGTGCCAGCAGTACCCCAGGGACAGGTGTCGTGTTTTGGCAGTACTTC	TRBV28	TRBD1	TRBJ2-7	once
CASTQTANSNTEAFF	TGTGCCAGCACGCAGACAGCTAATTCGAACACTGAAGCTTTCTTT	TRBV6-5	NA	TRBJ1-1	few
CASSSGAATEAFF	TGTGCCAGCAGCTCAGGGGCGGCCACTGAAGCTTTCTTT	TRBV11-2	NA	TRBJ1-1	NA
CASSRSGQPGEGEKLFF	TGCGCCAGCAGCCGGTCGGGACAGCCGGGCGAAGGTGAAAAACTGTTTTTT	TRBV4-3	TRBD1	TRBJ1-4	NA
CASSIQDRADQPQHF	TGTGCCAGTAGTATCCAGGACAGGGCGGATCAGCCCCAGCATTTT	TRBV19	TRBD1	TRBJ1-5	NA
CASSLGDVHQPQHF	TGTGCCAGCAGCCTAGGAGACGTGCATCAGCCCCAGCATTTT	TRBV28	NA	TRBJ1-5	few
CASSLGSPGELFF	TGTGCCAGCAGCTTAGGCTCCCCCGGGGAGCTGTTTTTT	TRBV13	NA	TRBJ2-2	NA
CASSFATALNQPQHF	TGTGCCAGCAGTTTCGCGACAGCGCTCAATCAGCCCCAGCATTTT	TRBV6-5	NA	TRBJ1-5	NA
CASSPGQGAAEAFF	TGTGCCAGCAGCCCAGGACAGGGGGCGGCTGAAGCTTTCTTT	TRBV28	TRBD1	TRBJ1-1	NA
CASQAGGPDNEQFF	TGTGCCAGCCAAGCGGGGGGGCCTGACAATGAGCAGTTCTTC	TRBV5-6	TRBD2	TRBJ2-1	once
CASSSLAGAAYEQYF	TGTGCCAGCAGCTCCTTAGCGGGGGCCGCCTACGAGCAGTACTTC	TRBV7-7	TRBD2	TRBJ2-7	NA
CASSLGAGVGYEQYF	TGTGCCAGCAGCTTAGGGGCAGGGGTGGGCTACGAGCAGTACTTC	TRBV13	NA	TRBJ2-7	NA
CASSLSVRGKQYF	TGTGCCAGCAGTTTAAGCGTCCGTGGAAAGCAGTACTTC	TRBV12-3/TRBV12-4	NA	TRBJ2-7	NA
CATSRDQGVSYEQYF	TGTGCCACCAGCAGAGACCAGGGGGTCTCCTACGAGCAGTACTTC	TRBV15	TRBD1	TRBJ2-7	NA
CASSLGGSGAQETQYF	TGTGCCAGCAGCTTAGGTGGTAGCGGGGCCCAAGAGACCCAGTACTTC	TRBV7-2	TRBD2	TRBJ2-5	NA
CASNAIGAGELFF	TGTGCCAGCAATGCGATTGGAGCCGGGGAGCTGTTTTTT	TRBV9	NA	TRBJ2-2	NA
CASSTHSNTEAFF	TGTGCCAGCAGTACTCACTCGAACACTGAAGCTTTCTTT	TRBV6-5	NA	TRBJ1-1	many
CASSLEPGGYGYTF	TGTGCCAGCAGCTTAGAACCAGGGGGCTATGGCTACACCTTC	TRBV11-2	TRBD1	TRBJ1-2	NA
CASSSLAGGRTDTQYF	TGTGCCAGCAGCTCTCTAGCGGGGGGGCGCACAGATACGCAGTATTTT	TRBV11-1	TRBD2	TRBJ2-3	NA
CATRDLDSQPQHF	TGTGCCACCCGGGATCTGGACAGTCAGCCCCAGCATTTT	TRBV7-8	NA	TRBJ1-5	NA
CSGLAQETQYF	TGCAGTGGACTAGCTCAAGAGACCCAGTACTTC	TRBV20-1	TRBD2	TRBJ2-5	few
CASSGGTGSNTEAFF	TGTGCCAGCAGCGGAGGGACAGGGTCGAACACTGAAGCTTTCTTT	TRBV5-5	TRBD1	TRBJ1-1	NA
CASSPGTGKGYEQYF	TGTGCCAGCTCACCAGGGACAGGGAAGGGATACGAGCAGTACTTC	TRBV18	TRBD1	TRBJ2-7	NA
CASSRGGLQPQHF	TGTGCCAGCAGCCGGGGGGGTCTGCAGCCCCAGCATTTT	TRBV9	NA	TRBJ1-5	NA
CASSQQTGAPSYEQYF	TGTGCCAGCAGCCAACAAACAGGGGCTCCCTCCTACGAGCAGTACTTC	TRBV3-1/TRBV3-2	TRBD1	TRBJ2-7	NA
CASSLEGLAGGDYEQYF	TGTGCCAGCAGCTTAGAGGGACTAGCGGGGGGAGACTACGAGCAGTACTTC	TRBV7-7	TRBD2	TRBJ2-7	NA
CASSKEGELQPQHF	TGTGCCAGTAGTAAAGAGGGCGAGCTTCAGCCCCAGCATTTT	TRBV19	NA	TRBJ1-5	NA
CASSYLEMNTEAFF	TGTGCCAGCAGTTACTTAGAGATGAACACTGAAGCTTTCTTT	TRBV6-5	NA	TRBJ1-1	few
CASSLETSSGGKNIQYF	TGTGCCAGCAGCTTAGAAACTTCTAGCGGGGGGAAAAACATTCAGTACTTC	TRBV11-2	TRBD2	TRBJ2-4	NA
CASSPRGLSNQPQHF	TGTGCCAGCAGCCCTCGGGGGTTGAGCAATCAGCCCCAGCATTTT	TRBV28	NA	TRBJ1-5	once
CASSQVLSGGAYEQYF	TGTGCCAGCAGTCAAGTACTAAGCGGGGGGGCCTACGAGCAGTACTTC	TRBV11-2	TRBD2	TRBJ2-7	NA
CASSLGGTGGDEQYF	TGTGCCAGCAGCTTGGGTGGGACAGGGGGCGACGAGCAGTACTTC	TRBV5-4	TRBD1	TRBJ2-7	NA
CAWSLTGGNTIYF	TGTGCCTGGAGTTTGACAGGTGGAAACACCATATATTTT	TRBV30	NA	TRBJ1-3	NA
CASSQDPGQAHSGNTIYF	TGCGCCAGCAGCCAAGATCCGGGACAGGCACACTCTGGAAACACCATATATTTT	TRBV4-1	TRBD1	TRBJ1-3	once
CASSTGTGGIAPLHF	TGCGCCAGCAGCACCGGGACAGGGGGCATAGCACCCCTCCACTTT	TRBV5-1	TRBD1	TRBJ1-6	NA
CAIRGTVKTYSNQPQHF	TGTGCCATCCGGGGAACAGTCAAGACCTATAGCAATCAGCCCCAGCATTTT	TRBV3-1/TRBV3-2	NA	TRBJ1-5	NA
CATSRAGGSLDKAFF	TGTGCCACCAGCAGAGCAGGGGGCTCGTTAGACAAAGCTTTCTTT	TRBV15	TRBD1	TRBJ1-1	NA
CASSQDLLSTGLQETQYF	TGCGCCAGCAGCCAAGATCTCTTATCGACAGGGTTACAAGAGACCCAGTACTTC	TRBV4-1	TRBD1	TRBJ2-5	NA
CASSFGGALGYTF	TGTGCCAGCAGCTTTGGGGGGGCGCTTGGCTACACCTTC	TRBV5-4	NA	TRBJ1-2	NA